This T cell receptor (beta chain) emerged from a study of blood T cell repertoires in COVID-19. Whole-study context: Both acute and convalescent COVID-19 samples were obtained from the United States, Italy and Spain. The analysed material was cDNA or gDNA that came from T cells, B-cell-depleted T cells, or PBMCs.

One Seattle source followed patients from active infection through their disease course. The CDR3 is 14 residues long. Germline loops: CDR1 SQVTM, CDR2 ANQGSEA. V was cut by 4 bases and J by 1 base, with 10 bases left in between. Original processing methods: The authors estimated nucleated cell counts from reference gene primer amplification. Produced via immunoSEQ multiplex PCR; TCRdb's table is partial and in-frame only. The DNA was the basis for D and trimming; V, J and clone size are from that table. The table has approximately 210,000 clones, about 85% seen once. The receptor was derived from a man between 60 and 75 years old with COVID-19, enrolled during active disease. V usage is TRBV29-1 and J usage is TRBJ2-2, with D perhaps TRBD1 (5 bases). The sequenced sample consisted of peripheral blood. The CDR3 is CSVVDTKNTGELFF. CDR3 sequence (DNA): TGCAGCGTTGTGGACACGAAGAACACCGGGGAGCTGTTTTTT.